The clone carrying this T cell receptor beta chain was seen a single time. The sample is drawn from a study of blood T cell repertoires in COVID-19. As originally analysed: By means of reference gene primer amplification, nucleated cell counts were estimated. Libraries were prepared by immunoSEQ multiplex PCR; TCRdb keeps only in-frame clonotypes and omits some of them. From that table come the V and J calls and clone size; the DNA was used to work out D and trimming. The profile shows under 250,000 clones, roughly 88% of them singletons. The specimen sequenced was peripheral blood. The receptor was isolated from a human donor in a cohort sampled during active COVID-19.

The CDR3 loop is CASSDQDRGIYNQPQHF. The CDR3 region has the DNA TGTGCCAGCAGCGATCAGGACAGGGGAATTTACAATCAGCCCCAGCATTTT. V and J are TRBV7-2 and TRBJ1-5; TRBD1 matches 9 bases. Germline CDR1 is SGHTA and CDR2 is FQGNSA. There are 17 residues in the CDR3. V lost 5 bases, J lost 3 bases, and 11 bases stayed unmatched.